This TCR beta chain appears in the sequencing data of a study of blood T cell repertoires in COVID-19. Original analysis: Amplifying reference gene primers gave estimates of nucleated cell counts. TCRdb's copy holds only in-frame clones and misses some; the assay was immunoSEQ multiplex PCR. V, J and clone size derive from that table, while D and trimming were established from the DNA sequence. The sample consists of roughly 500,000 clones, 88% of them appearing once. The V segment lost 2 bases and the J segment 1 base; nucleotides outside the gene matches: 3. CDR3 length equals 14 residues. CDR1 and CDR2 from the germline V gene are SQVTM and ANQGSEA.

This rearrangement joins TRBV29-1 to TRBJ1-1; 8 nucleotides align to TRBD1. The TCR originated in a middle-aged woman who had recovered from COVID-19. The sequenced material came from PBMCs or T cells enriched from blood (not recorded which). In nucleotides, the CDR3 is TGCAGCGTTGAAAAACAGGGGGGGAACACTGAAGCTTTCTTT. It codes for CSVEKQGGNTEAFF.